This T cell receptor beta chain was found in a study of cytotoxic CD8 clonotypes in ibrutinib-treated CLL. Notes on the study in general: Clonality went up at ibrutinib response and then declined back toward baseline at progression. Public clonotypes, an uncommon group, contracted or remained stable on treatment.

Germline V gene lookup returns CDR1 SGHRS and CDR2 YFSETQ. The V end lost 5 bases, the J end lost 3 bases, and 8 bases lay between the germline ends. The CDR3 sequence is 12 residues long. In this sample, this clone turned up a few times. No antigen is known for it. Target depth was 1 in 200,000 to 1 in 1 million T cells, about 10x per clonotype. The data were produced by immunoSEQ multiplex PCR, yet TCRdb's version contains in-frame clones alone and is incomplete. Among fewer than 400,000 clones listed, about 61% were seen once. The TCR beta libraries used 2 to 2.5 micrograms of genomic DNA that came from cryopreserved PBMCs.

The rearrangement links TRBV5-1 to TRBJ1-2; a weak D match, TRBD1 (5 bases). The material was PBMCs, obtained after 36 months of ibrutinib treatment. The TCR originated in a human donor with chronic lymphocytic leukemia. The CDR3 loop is CASRGRDYGYTF. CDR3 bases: TGCGCCAGCAGGGGCAGGGACTATGGCTACACCTTC.